The 17 T cell receptor beta chains below come from one sample, sequenced in a study of blood T cell repertoires in COVID-19 (dated by TCRdb to 2020 to 2022). Library method: the immunoSEQ multiplex PCR assay. TCRdb provides this immuneACCESS table in a form limited to in-frame rearrangements. Some clones are lacking; in checked studies, under half of them reflect an unresolved V gene, and why the rest are absent is not known. The sample table records about 240,000 clones; roughly four fifths of these occur just once. Roughly 3.2% of the sample belongs to the ten largest clones. Sequencing used peripheral blood. The receptors come from a woman younger than 35 with acute or convalescent COVID-19.

The chain carries TRBV19 and TRBJ1-6, with D uncertain. V lost 5 bases to trimming and J lost 5 bases, with 19 bases between them. The CDR3 contains 17 residues. CDR1 and CDR2 (germline): LNHDA, SQIVND (reference sequence). CDR3 coding DNA: TGTGCCAGTAGTGCCCAACCCCCAAAAGCGGATAATTCACCCCTCCACTTT. Translated, it gives CASSAQPPKADNSPLHF. The whole variable domain, remainder taken from reference TRBV19 and TRBJ1-6, is DGGITQSPKYLFRKEGQNVTLSCEQNLNHDAMYWYRQDPGQGLRLIYYSQIVNDFQKGDIAEGYSVSREKKESFPLTVTSAQKNPTAFYLCASSAQPPKADNSPLHFGNGTRLTVT.

CDR3 region: CASSPPGARNQPQHF. The CDR3 DNA sequence: TGTGCCAGCAGCCCCCCAGGGGCACGCAATCAGCCCCAGCATTTT. This chain uses TRBV7-9 with TRBJ1-5; TRBD1 is a possible D gene (6 bases). The V end lost 5 bases, the J end lost 2 bases, and 13 bases lay between the germline ends. This CDR3 is 15 amino acids long. Germline lookup yields CDR1 SEHNR and CDR2 FQNEAQ (reference sequence).

The rearrangement uses TRBV20-1 and TRBJ2-1; tentatively, D is TRBD2 (5 bases). CDR3 size: 17 residues. Per germline, CDR1 DFQATT and CDR2 SNEGSKA (reference sequence). Trimming removed 3 bases from V and 3 bases from J, with 21 bases in between. CDR3: CSASRNGPLGLYNEQFF. The CDR3 DNA follows: TGCAGTGCTAGTAGGAACGGGCCTCTCGGACTCTACAATGAGCAGTTCTTC.

This chain connects TRBV11-2 to TRBJ1-1, with TRBD1 matching over 7 bases. Losses at the gene ends were 3 bases for V and 0 bases for J; bases not matched to a gene: 16. The CDR3 has 19 amino acids. The germline V gene encodes CDR1 SGHAT and CDR2 FQNNGV. The chain's CDR3 is CASSFLSLGTVLLNTEAFF. In DNA, the CDR3 is TGTGCCAGCAGCTTTCTAAGCCTCGGGACAGTCTTACTGAACACTGAAGCTTTCTTT.

The genes are TRBV5-1 and TRBJ1-1; 8 bases agree with TRBD1. Looked up from germline, CDR1 is SGHRS and CDR2 is YFSETQ. The CDR3 loop spans 14 amino acids. Trimming took 5 bases from V and 4 from J; bases not matched to a gene: 7. CDR3 region: CASRVQGVSTEAFF. The CDR3 DNA follows: TGCGCCAGCAGGGTACAGGGGGTGAGCACTGAAGCTTTCTTT.

V is TRBV6-5 and J is TRBJ1-5; a weak D match, TRBD1 (5 bases). The V gene's germline CDR1 is MNHEY and CDR2 SVGAGI. Trimming removed 0 bases from V and 6 bases from J, with 9 bases in between. The CDR3 totals 14 residues. CDR3 residues: CASSYSRGTQPQHF. CDR3 sequence (DNA): TGTGCCAGCAGTTACTCGCGGGGGACTCAGCCCCAGCATTTT.

V and J are TRBV7-3 and TRBJ1-1, with 8 bases fitting TRBD1. This CDR3 has 14 residues. In germline, CDR1 is SGHTA, CDR2 FQGTGA. V was clipped by 4 bases and J by 0 bases; unmatched bases: 1. As DNA, the CDR3 is TGTGCCAGCAGCTGGACAGGGATGAACACTGAAGCTTTCTTT. Amino acid sequence: CASSWTGMNTEAFF.

This clone was seen only a few times. The chain combines TRBV18 with TRBJ1-3, with D unresolved. Trimming took 3 bases from V and 4 from J, leaving 7 bases between them. Looked up from germline, CDR1 is KGHSH and CDR2 is LQKENI. CDR3 length: 13 amino acids. DNA for the CDR3: TGTGCCAGCTCACCCACATCGGGAAACACCATATATTTT. Its translation: CASSPTSGNTIYF.

The V and J genes are TRBV19 and TRBJ1-5, with unresolved D. Germline assignment: CDR1 LNHDA and CDR2 SQIVND (reference sequence). The ends were cut back, 5 bases at V and 7 bases at J, with 15 bases in the middle. This CDR3 contains 14 residues. CDR3: CASSSVGLKQPQHF. The CDR3 DNA reads TGTGCCAGTAGTTCTGTGGGCCTTAAGCAGCCCCAGCATTTT.

V and J are TRBV28 and TRBJ2-5, with D perhaps matching TRBD2 (5 bases). Germline assignment: CDR1 MDHEN and CDR2 SYDVKM. V was pared by 3 bases and J by 6 bases, with 23 bases between. This CDR3 has 17 residues. CDR3 in DNA: TGTGCCAGCAGTTTCAGCGCCGGAACGGGAAGAACGAAGACCCAGTACTTC. Protein sequence: CASSFSAGTGRTKTQYF.

The chain employs TRBV12-3 or TRBV12-4 and TRBJ2-7, with 8 bases matching TRBD1. CDR3 size: 12 residues. The trim removed 6 bases at V and 12 bases at J, leaving 10 bases unmatched. CDR3 in amino acids: CASSSPDREVYF. DNA of the CDR3: TGTGCCAGCAGCTCCCCGGACAGGGAGGTGTACTTC.

The chain is built from TRBV4-3 and TRBJ2-2; D gene ambiguous. The CDR3 has 12 residues. V lost 3 bases and J 7 bases, leaving 6 bases between the germline ends. Per germline, CDR1 LGHNA and CDR2 YSLEER. The CDR3 sequence: CASSHWSGELFF. CDR3 DNA: TGCGCCAGCAGCCATTGGAGCGGGGAGCTGTTTTTT.

The chain joins TRBV28 to TRBJ1-5; 9 nucleotides line up with TRBD1. Germline assignment: CDR1 MDHEN and CDR2 SYDVKM. This CDR3 spans 15 amino acids. The V segment lost 5 bases and the J segment 2 bases; nucleotides outside the gene matches: 4. The CDR3 nucleotides are TGTGCCAGCAGTACAGGGGGCGCCGGCAATCAGCCCCAGCATTTT. Protein: CASSTGGAGNQPQHF. Drawing the rest from reference TRBV28 and TRBJ1-5, the complete variable domain is DVKVTQSSRYLVKRTGEKVFLECVQDMDHENMFWYRQDPGLGLRLIYFSYDVKMKEKGDIPEGYSVSREKKERFSLILESASTNQTSMYLCASSTGGAGNQPQHFGDGTRLSIL.

The rearrangement links TRBV7-6 to TRBJ2-1; D is possibly TRBD2 (5 bases). Germline loops: CDR1 SGHVS, CDR2 FNYEAQ. This CDR3 region has 14 residues. V was trimmed by 1 base and J by 12 bases, leaving 16 bases between them. The CDR3 sequence is CASSLGGSAERQFF. The CDR3 DNA is TGTGCCAGCAGCTTAGGGGGTAGCGCTGAAAGGCAGTTCTTC.

DNA for the CDR3: TGCGCCAGCAGCCAAGATCGGGAGACGAGCGGGGAGCTGTTTTTT. This sequence encodes CASSQDRETSGELFF. V and J are TRBV4-1 and TRBJ2-2, with TRBD2 as a possible D gene (6 bases). This CDR3 region has 15 residues. With 0 bases removed from V and 7 bases from J, the gap between germline ends came to 12 bases. Germline loops: CDR1 MGHRA, CDR2 YSYEKL.

As DNA, the CDR3 is TGTGCCAGCAGTTTGACTAGCGGGCTCTACAATGAGCAGTTCTTC. Amino acids: CASSLTSGLYNEQFF. The V call is TRBV27, the J call TRBJ2-1; 10 nucleotides line up with TRBD2. The CDR3 has 15 amino acids. The germline gives CDR1 MNHEY, CDR2 SMNVEV (reference sequence). The ends lost 3 bases at V and 3 bases at J; junction bases unmatched: 2.

This clone occurred once. The V call is TRBV28, the J call TRBJ2-7; 9 bases agree with TRBD2. Germline V gives CDR1 MDHEN, CDR2 SYDVKM. Trimming took 9 bases from V and 2 from J; bases not matched to a gene: 11. The CDR3 extends over 15 amino acids. CDR3 nucleotide sequence: TGTGCCAGGGGCAATGGACTAGCGCTAACCTACGAGCAGTACTTC. Its translation: CARGNGLALTYEQYF.